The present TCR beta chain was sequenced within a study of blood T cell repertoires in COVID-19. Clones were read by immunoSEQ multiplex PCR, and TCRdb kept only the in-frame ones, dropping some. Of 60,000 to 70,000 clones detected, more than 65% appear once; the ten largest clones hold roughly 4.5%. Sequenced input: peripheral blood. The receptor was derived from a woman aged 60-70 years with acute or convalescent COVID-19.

The CDR3 nucleotides read TGTGCCAGTACTCGGGGACAGGGGAATGAGCAGTTCTTC. Translation: CASTRGQGNEQFF. V is TRBV19 and J is TRBJ2-1; TRBD1 matches at 10 bases. Germline values: CDR1 LNHDA, CDR2 SQIVND (reference sequence). Trimming took 7 bases from V and 7 from J; bases not matched to a gene: 4. The CDR3 length is 13 residues.